One and the same sample provided the 21 T cell receptor beta chains below, sequenced in a study of cytomegalovirus exposure and HLA in healthy donors. The PCR had 60 Vbeta and 13 Jbeta primers. Profiled with immunoSEQ multiplex PCR; TCRdb holds only in-frame clones, not every one. The sample lists approximately 190,000 clones; approximately 80% were seen once. The sequenced sample consisted of PBMCs. The receptor set was obtained from a woman in her 30s in good health and CMV-seropositive.

The genes are TRBV18 and TRBJ1-1, with unresolved D. CDR3 length: 16 amino acids. The V end was cut by 1 base, the J end by 3 bases, with 15 bases between. Germline CDR1 KGHSH, CDR2 LQKENI. In DNA form, the CDR3 reads TGTGCCAGCTCACCACTTCCGCCCCCGGCGGACACTGAAGCTTTCTTT. This sequence encodes CASSPLPPPADTEAFF.

This clone came up once. The chain employs TRBV6-5 and TRBJ2-3, with 15 bases that match TRBD2. The ends lost 6 bases at V and 5 bases at J; junction bases unmatched: 3. Per the germline V gene, CDR1 is MNHEY and CDR2 is SVGAGI. This CDR3 is 15 amino acids long. CDR3 in amino acids: CASRKGLAGGDTQYF. CDR3 in DNA: TGTGCCAGCAGGAAGGGACTAGCGGGAGGAGATACGCAGTATTTT.

There are a few counts of this clone. The chain couples TRBV7-2 to TRBJ2-1; no clear D gene. Germline loops: CDR1 SGHTA, CDR2 FQGNSA. V lost 5 bases and J 5 bases, leaving 7 bases between the germline ends. This CDR3 spans 12 amino acids. The CDR3 here is CASSLSDNEQFF. The CDR3, as DNA: TGTGCCAGCAGCCTTTCTGACAATGAGCAGTTCTTC.

The chain employs TRBV19 and TRBJ1-5; 7 nucleotides agree with TRBD1. With V trimmed by 0 bases and J by 4 bases, 6 bases remained unmatched. This CDR3 comprises 16 residues. Per the germline V gene, CDR1 is LNHDA and CDR2 is SQIVND (reference sequence). DNA for the CDR3: TGTGCCAGTAGTATAGATAGGTGGGGACAGAATCAGCCCCAGCATTTT. Its translation is CASSIDRWGQNQPQHF.

The CDR3 coding sequence is TGTGCCAGCATAGAAGAAGAAGCTTTCTTT. Encoded protein: CASIEEEAFF. This chain uses TRBV28 with TRBJ1-1; D is undetermined. Trimming pared 7 bases from V and 8 bases from J, leaving 8 bases between. CDR3 length equals 10 residues. Germline V gene lookup returns CDR1 MDHEN and CDR2 SYDVKM.

V is TRBV10-1 and J is TRBJ2-7; possible D gene TRBD1, 5 bases. Trimming took off 8 bases at V and 1 base at J, with 12 bases between the two ends. The CDR3 sequence is 13 residues long. CDR1 is WNHNN, CDR2 SYGVQD, per germline (reference sequence). Written as DNA, the CDR3 is TGCGCCAGCTCCCTAAAGGGGTCCTACGAGCAGTACTTC. Protein sequence: CASSLKGSYEQYF.

The V gene is TRBV28, the J gene TRBJ1-5; tentatively, D is TRBD1 (6 bases). The CDR3 is 14 amino acids. Trimming shortened V by 3 bases and J by 5 bases, and 11 bases separated the two germline ends. Per germline, CDR1 MDHEN and CDR2 SYDVKM. The CDR3: CASSFGNRDQPQHF. The CDR3 nucleotides read TGTGCCAGCAGTTTTGGGAACAGGGATCAGCCCCAGCATTTT.

The rearrangement joins TRBV28 to TRBJ1-1; TRBD1 aligns across 10 bases. Germline-derived CDR1 and CDR2 are MDHEN and SYDVKM. The CDR3 loop spans 12 amino acids. Trimming cost V 8 bases and J 11 bases; bases outside gene matches: 8. This CDR3 is CASETGGAWAFF. The CDR3 DNA follows: TGTGCCAGCGAGACAGGGGGCGCGTGGGCTTTCTTT.

The chain recombines TRBV6-5 with TRBJ1-5; D perhaps matches TRBD1 (5 bases). The CDR3 extends over 13 amino acids. Trimming pared 8 bases from V and 4 bases from J, leaving 12 bases between. CDR1 is MNHEY and CDR2 is SVGAGI in the germline V gene. CDR3 bases: TGTGCCAGCCAGAATGGGGCAAATCAGCCCCAGCATTTT. Its translation is CASQNGANQPQHF.

The table lists this clone with a few counts. The rearrangement uses TRBV7-3 and TRBJ2-7; 11 nucleotides match TRBD1. The CDR3 runs 15 residues. Germline lookup yields CDR1 SGHTA and CDR2 FQGTGA. V shed 4 bases and J 3 bases; nucleotides not matched to a gene: 5. CDR3 DNA sequence: TGTGCCAGCAGCTACTCCGGGACAGGGGGCTACGAGCAGTACTTC. This gives the protein CASSYSGTGGYEQYF.

The chain recombines TRBV27 with TRBJ1-4, with D uncertain. Per germline, CDR1 MNHEY and CDR2 SMNVEV (reference sequence). CDR3 length: 14 residues. V was cut by 2 bases and J by 8 bases, with 12 bases left in between. The CDR3 nucleotides are TGTGCCAGCAGTTTAACCCGCTCGGGGGAAAAACTGTTTTTT. Protein: CASSLTRSGEKLFF.

This clone was seen a few times. The junction departs from germline at one end; a sequencing error may be responsible. The chain recombines TRBV19 with TRBJ2-6; the match to TRBD2 covers 8 bases. Looked up from germline, CDR1 is LNHDA and CDR2 is SQIVND (reference sequence). The CDR3 contains 15 residues. The CDR3 nucleotides are TGCGCCGCAAGCGCGGGGGGTATTGGGGCCAACGTCCTGACTTTC. This translates into CAASAGGIGANVLTF.

The chain carries TRBV27 and TRBJ2-7; 7 nucleotides align to TRBD1. Germline assignment: CDR1 MNHEY and CDR2 SMNVEV (reference sequence). The CDR3 spans 13 residues. The V and J ends lost 1 base and 5 bases, in that order; junction bases with no gene match: 2. CDR3: CASSLWTGHEQYF. For the CDR3, the DNA is TGTGCCAGCAGTTTATGGACAGGCCACGAGCAGTACTTC.

The chain joins TRBV5-4 to TRBJ2-1; 9 nucleotides align to TRBD1. There are 15 residues in the CDR3. The V and J ends lost 2 bases and 4 bases, in that order; junction bases with no gene match: 4. Per the germline V gene, CDR1 is SGHNT and CDR2 is YYREEE (reference sequence). The CDR3 here is CASSFGQGSYNEQFF. In nucleotides, the CDR3 is TGTGCCAGCAGCTTTGGACAGGGGAGTTACAATGAGCAGTTCTTC. The full variable domain, with the rest looked up from reference TRBV5-4 and TRBJ2-1, is ETGVTQSPTHLIKTRGQQVTLRCSSQSGHNTVSWYQQALGQGPQFIFQYYREEENGRGNFPPRFSGLQFPNYSSELNVNALELDDSALYLCASSFGQGSYNEQFFGPGTRLTVL.

The chain couples TRBV7-2 to TRBJ2-7; TRBD1 is a possible D gene (6 bases). The V gene lost 0 bases and the J gene lost 6 bases, with 12 bases spanning the gap. Germline V lookup: CDR1 SGHTA, CDR2 FQGNSA. This CDR3 is 14 amino acids long. The chain's CDR3 is CASSLASVDSEQYF. Written as DNA, the CDR3 is TGTGCCAGCAGCTTAGCATCCGTGGACAGCGAGCAGTACTTC.

This rearrangement joins TRBV2 to TRBJ2-1; TRBD2 agrees at 8 bases. Looked up from germline, CDR1 is SNHLY and CDR2 is FYNNEI. This CDR3 has 17 residues. The trim removed 7 bases at V and 0 bases at J, leaving 11 bases unmatched. The chain's CDR3 is CASTPGRAASSYNEQFF. In DNA, the CDR3 is TGTGCCAGCACCCCCGGGAGGGCGGCGAGCTCCTACAATGAGCAGTTCTTC.

The rearrangement links TRBV9 to TRBJ2-5; 8 nucleotides line up with TRBD1. Germline trimming cut 0 bases from V and 3 bases from J; bases unmatched to any gene: 13. The CDR3 is 18 amino acids. Per germline, CDR1 SGDLS and CDR2 YYNGEE. The DNA of the CDR3 is TGTGCCAGCAGCGTAGGTCCTTCGGGGACAGGCATCGAAGAGACCCAGTACTTC. Its translation is CASSVGPSGTGIEETQYF.

V usage is TRBV7-2 and J usage is TRBJ2-5; 10 positions agree with TRBD1. CDR1 is SGHTA and CDR2 is FQGNSA in the germline V gene. The V segment lost 4 bases and the J segment 2 bases; nucleotides outside the gene matches: 10. The CDR3 has 17 amino acids. CDR3 sequence (DNA): TGTGCCAGCAGCTCAAGATGGGACAGGGGAGGGCAAGAGACCCAGTACTTC. Amino acids: CASSSRWDRGGQETQYF. Variable domain in full (rest from reference TRBV7-2 and TRBJ2-5): GAGVSQSPSNKVTEKGKDVELRCDPISGHTALYWYRQSLGQGLEFLIYFQGNSAPDKSGLPSDRFSAERTGGSVSTLTIQRTQQEDSAVYLCASSSRWDRGGQETQYFGPGTRLLVL.

CDR3 residues: CASGQGSVDTQYF. The DNA for the CDR3 is TGTGCCTCAGGACAGGGTTCGGTAGATACGCAGTATTTT. The chain links TRBV2 to TRBJ2-3; 8 bases agree with TRBD1. With 11 bases clipped from V and 5 bases from J, the junction kept 9 bases outside the gene matches. Looked up from germline, CDR1 is SNHLY and CDR2 is FYNNEI. The CDR3 is made up of 13 amino acids.

The chain is built from TRBV7-3 and TRBJ2-3; the D gene is possibly TRBD1 (6 bases). The CDR3 contains 16 residues. CDR1 and CDR2 (germline): SGHTA, FQGTGA. Trimming removed 4 bases from V and 4 bases from J, with 18 bases in between. The CDR3 protein is CASSSKVSGVADTQYF. The DNA of the CDR3 is TGTGCCAGCAGCTCAAAGGTCTCAGGGGTAGCAGATACGCAGTATTTT.

This clone was counted between two and nine times. The chain has TRBV27 and TRBJ2-3, with TRBD2 identical over 12 bases. V shed 2 bases, J shed 8 bases, and the junction held 5 bases outside the gene matches. The CDR3 is 15 amino acids. Germline V gene data show CDR1 as MNHEY and CDR2 as SMNVEV (reference sequence). This CDR3 is CASSLLAGGQGTQYF. The CDR3 nucleotides read TGTGCCAGCAGTTTACTAGCGGGGGGGCAAGGTACGCAGTATTTT.